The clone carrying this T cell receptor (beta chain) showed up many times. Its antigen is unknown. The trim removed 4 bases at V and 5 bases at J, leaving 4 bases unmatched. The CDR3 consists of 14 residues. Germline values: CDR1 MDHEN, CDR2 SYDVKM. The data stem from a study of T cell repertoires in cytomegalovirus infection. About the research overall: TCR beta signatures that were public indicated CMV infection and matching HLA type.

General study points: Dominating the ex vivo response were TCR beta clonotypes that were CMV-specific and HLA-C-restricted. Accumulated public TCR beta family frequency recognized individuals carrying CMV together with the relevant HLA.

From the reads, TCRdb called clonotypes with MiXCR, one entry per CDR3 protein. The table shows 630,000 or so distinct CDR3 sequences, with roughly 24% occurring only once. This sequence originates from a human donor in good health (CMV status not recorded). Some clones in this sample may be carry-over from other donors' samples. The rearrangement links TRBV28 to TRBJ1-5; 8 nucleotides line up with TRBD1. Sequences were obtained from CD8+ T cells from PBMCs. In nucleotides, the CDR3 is TGTGCCAGCAGTTCCCCGACAGGGGATCAGCCCCAGCATTTT. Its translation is CASSSPTGDQPQHF.